These 17 T cell receptor beta chains share one sample of origin, sequenced in a study of blood T cell repertoires in COVID-19. Method: immunoSEQ multiplex PCR; TCRdb's copy keeps in-frame clones and lacks some. The sample lists roughly 130,000 clones, 84% occurring once. The sample comprised peripheral blood. These receptors originate from a woman aged 25-40 years who had recovered from COVID-19.

The chain employs TRBV6-5 and TRBJ2-3, with 10 nucleotides matching TRBD2. The junction had 4 bases not matched to a gene; V was cut back by 8 bases and J by 2 bases. CDR3 length: 14 residues. Germline V CDR1 and CDR2: MNHEY, SVGAGI. The CDR3 DNA sequence: TGTGCCAGCCGGACTAGCGGCAACACAGATACGCAGTATTTT. Amino acids: CASRTSGNTDTQYF.

The V call is TRBV19, the J call TRBJ1-1; D is unclear. The CDR3 length is 15 residues. CDR1 is LNHDA and CDR2 is SQIVND in the germline V gene (reference sequence). V dropped 6 bases and J dropped 1 base, with 15 bases sitting between them. CDR3 loop: CASSRNPAPNTEAFF. The CDR3 DNA reads TGTGCCAGTAGCAGAAATCCCGCCCCGAACACTGAAGCTTTCTTT.

CDR3 DNA sequence: TGTGCCACCCGAGGGGTTAGCGGGGACCAAGAGACCCAGTACTTC. Amino acids: CATRGVSGDQETQYF. V usage is TRBV5-4 and J usage is TRBJ2-5; TRBD2 aligns across 8 bases. V shed 9 bases and J 0 bases; nucleotides not matched to a gene: 10. This CDR3 is built from 15 residues. Looked up from germline, CDR1 is SGHNT and CDR2 is YYREEE (reference sequence).

V usage is TRBV5-6 and J usage is TRBJ1-5; the D is unclear. The CDR3 runs to 13 residues. Looked up from germline, CDR1 is SGHDT and CDR2 is YYEEEE. Between the trimmed V and J ends, which lost 0 bases and 6 bases, there was a span of 7 bases. CDR3 amino acids: CASSLERSQPQHF. The CDR3 nucleotides read TGTGCCAGCAGCTTGGAACGGAGTCAGCCCCAGCATTTT.

This chain joins TRBV7-8 and TRBJ1-1; D might be TRBD1 (6 bases). CDR3 length: 12 residues. From germline, CDR1 is SGHVS and CDR2 FQNEAQ. V gave up 5 bases and J gave up 6 bases, with 10 bases separating them. The CDR3 DNA reads TGTGCCAGCAGCCAAACAGGGTCTGAAGCTTTCTTT. This gives the protein CASSQTGSEAFF.

The rearrangement joins TRBV2 to TRBJ2-7, with a tentative D call TRBD2 (7 bases). Per the germline V gene, CDR1 is SNHLY and CDR2 is FYNNEI. The CDR3 length is 16 residues. V shed 1 base and J shed 3 bases, with 16 bases lying between them. The CDR3 DNA follows: TGTGCCAGCAGTGAAGAGGCGGCGGGGGCTAACTACGAGCAGTACTTC. It yields the protein CASSEEAAGANYEQYF.

V gene TRBV7-2 combines with J gene TRBJ1-6; D gene unclear. CDR1 is SGHTA, CDR2 FQGNSA, per germline. V gave up 1 base and J gave up 6 bases, with 13 bases separating them. This CDR3 has 16 residues. CDR3 sequence (DNA): TGTGCCAGCAGCTTAGACCAGTCCGATGCTAATTCACCCCTCCACTTT. This codes for CASSLDQSDANSPLHF. Combining the CDR3 with reference TRBV7-2 and TRBJ1-6 gives the whole variable domain GAGVSQSPSNKVTEKGKDVELRCDPISGHTALYWYRQSLGQGLEFLIYFQGNSAPDKSGLPSDRFSAERTGGSVSTLTIQRTQQEDSAVYLCASSLDQSDANSPLHFGNGTRLTVT.

The genes are TRBV6-1 and TRBJ1-3, with D unresolved. This CDR3 spans 14 amino acids. Trimming left V 3 bases short and J 0 bases short, with 6 bases between. Germline-derived CDR1 and CDR2 are MNHNS and SASEGT. Here the CDR3 DNA reads TGTGCCAGCAGTGACGGGATCTCTGGAAACACCATATATTTT. Amino acid sequence: CASSDGISGNTIYF.

For the CDR3, the DNA is TGTGCCAGCAGCTCGGACAGTTCGAACACTGAAGCTTTCTTT. Protein product: CASSSDSSNTEAFF. The chain combines TRBV11-2 with TRBJ1-1; a weak D match, TRBD1 (6 bases). This CDR3 region has 14 residues. Germline lookup yields CDR1 SGHAT and CDR2 FQNNGV. Trimming shortened V by 4 bases and J by 1 base, and 10 bases separated the two germline ends.

This clone was seen only a few times. This rearrangement joins TRBV6-6 to TRBJ2-1, with 7 nucleotides matching TRBD1. The CDR3 has 16 amino acids. V lost 8 bases and J lost 5; bases outside the gene matches: 15. Looked up from germline, CDR1 is MNHNY and CDR2 is SVGAGI (reference sequence). The CDR3 coding sequence is TGTGCCAGCGTCCGACAGGGTTATTCGGTGAACAATGAGCAGTTCTTC. Protein sequence: CASVRQGYSVNNEQFF.

The chain is built from TRBV6-1 and TRBJ2-3; weak D call: TRBD2 (5 bases). Trimming stripped 6 bases from V and 6 bases from J, with 16 bases between. CDR1 and CDR2 from the germline V gene are MNHNS and SASEGT. CDR3 size: 14 residues. CDR3 amino acids: CASSPLATGDTQYF. The CDR3 nucleotides read TGTGCCAGCAGCCCCCTTGCCACGGGGGATACGCAGTATTTT.

The rearrangement joins TRBV27 to TRBJ2-5, with TRBD2 identical over 7 bases. V dropped 4 bases and J dropped 1; count of bases not matched to a gene: 0. CDR1 and CDR2 from the germline V gene are MNHEY and SMNVEV (reference sequence). The length of the CDR3 is 13 residues. In DNA, the CDR3 is TGTGCCAGCAGTTGGGGGGGCCAAGAGACCCAGTACTTC. Encoded protein: CASSWGGQETQYF.

The chain joins TRBV6-6 to TRBJ1-2; TRBD1 matches at 8 bases. CDR3 length: 16 amino acids. The germline gives CDR1 MNHNY, CDR2 SVGAGI (reference sequence). V dropped 6 bases and J dropped 4; count of bases not matched to a gene: 13. CDR3 sequence: CASSPNGQGKGYGYTF. CDR3 bases: TGTGCCAGCAGCCCAAACGGACAGGGAAAAGGCTATGGCTACACCTTC.

The V and J genes are TRBV5-1 and TRBJ2-1, with TRBD1 matching 8 bases. Germline V gene sequence: CDR1 SGHRS, CDR2 YFSETQ. This CDR3 has 15 amino acids. V shed 2 bases, J shed 4 bases, and the junction held 5 bases outside the gene matches. The CDR3 loop reads CASSFTGTGYNEQFF. In DNA form, the CDR3 reads TGCGCCAGCAGCTTTACCGGGACAGGTTACAATGAGCAGTTCTTC.

The gene calls are TRBV6-6 and TRBJ2-1, with 12 bases lining up with TRBD2. The germline CDR1 and CDR2 sequences are MNHNY and SVGAGI (reference sequence). The CDR3 runs 16 residues. Losses at the gene ends were 5 bases for V and 4 bases for J; bases not matched to a gene: 6. CDR3 bases: TGTGCCAGCAGTGCTGGCACTAGCGGGAGGTACAATGAGCAGTTCTTC. It specifies CASSAGTSGRYNEQFF.

This chain joins TRBV18 and TRBJ2-3; 10 bases match TRBD2. CDR3 length: 15 residues. The germline CDR1 and CDR2 sequences are KGHSH and LQKENI. V was pared by 0 bases and J by 3 bases, with 0 bases of the junction left unmatched. Written as DNA, the CDR3 is TGTGCCAGCTCACCACCTAGCGGGGGGACAGATACGCAGTATTTT. Translation: CASSPPSGGTDTQYF.

Remarks on this clone: Mismatch with germline at one junction end may stem from a read error. The chain combines TRBV2 with TRBJ2-7; 7 bases match TRBD1. This CDR3 is 13 amino acids long. CDR1 SNHLY and CDR2 FYNNEI come from the germline V gene. CDR3 nucleotides: TGTGCCAGCAGGGAAGACAGGGCCTACGAGCAGTACTTC. The encoded protein is CASREDRAYEQYF.